This T cell receptor beta chain comes out of a study of blood T cell repertoires in COVID-19. On the study more broadly: The United States, Italy and Spain provided the acute and convalescent COVID-19 samples.

The germline gives CDR1 LGHDT, CDR2 YNNKEL (reference sequence). This CDR3 comprises 12 residues. Trimming cost V 4 bases and J 8 bases, with 11 bases left between them. As handled by the study authors: How many nucleated cells were present was estimated from reference gene primer amplification. Repertoires were generated with immunoSEQ multiplex PCR, while TCRdb's copy carries only in-frame clones and drops some. That table is the source of V, J and clone size, and D and trimming were worked out from the DNA. The repertoire holds 110,000 or so clones, with 80% to 90% as singletons. This clonotype originated in an elderly woman with active or convalescent COVID-19. The chain carries TRBV3-1 (or the pseudogene TRBV3-2) and TRBJ1-2; no reliable D call. Material for sequencing was peripheral blood. This CDR3 reads CASSPGRFGYTF. CDR3 nucleotide sequence: TGTGCCAGCAGCCCCGGGAGATTCGGCTACACCTTC.